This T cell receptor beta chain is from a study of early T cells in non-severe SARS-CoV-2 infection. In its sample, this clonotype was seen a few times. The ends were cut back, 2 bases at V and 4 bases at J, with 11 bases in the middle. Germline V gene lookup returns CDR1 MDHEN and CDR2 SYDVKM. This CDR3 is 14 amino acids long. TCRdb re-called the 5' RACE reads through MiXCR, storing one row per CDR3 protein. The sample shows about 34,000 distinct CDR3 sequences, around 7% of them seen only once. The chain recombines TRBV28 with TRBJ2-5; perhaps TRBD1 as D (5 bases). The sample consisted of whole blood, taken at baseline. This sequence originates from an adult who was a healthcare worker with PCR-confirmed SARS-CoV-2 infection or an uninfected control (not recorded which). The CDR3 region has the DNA TGTGCCAGCAGTTTAGGGCAGGGTCGAGAGACCCAGTACTTC. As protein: CASSLGQGRETQYF.